Sequencing of this T cell receptor beta chain was carried out in a study of T cell responses to AZD1222 COVID-19 vaccine. This clone appeared once. Germline values: CDR1 SGHNT, CDR2 YYREEE (reference sequence). Trimming took 4 bases from V and 6 from J, leaving 11 bases between them. The CDR3 sequence is 12 residues long. Repertoires were generated with immunoSEQ multiplex PCR, while TCRdb's copy carries only in-frame clones and drops some. The sample shows approximately 180,000 clones, roughly 92% of them seen only once. The receptor was isolated from an adult in good health. The sample consisted of peripheral blood, taken on day 0 of AZD1222 vaccination. This sequence joins TRBV5-4 and TRBJ2-7; possibly TRBD1 or TRBD2 for D (5 bases each). Here the CDR3 reads CASSPGLSEQYF. DNA for the CDR3: TGTGCCAGCAGCCCGGGGCTTTCCGAGCAGTACTTC.